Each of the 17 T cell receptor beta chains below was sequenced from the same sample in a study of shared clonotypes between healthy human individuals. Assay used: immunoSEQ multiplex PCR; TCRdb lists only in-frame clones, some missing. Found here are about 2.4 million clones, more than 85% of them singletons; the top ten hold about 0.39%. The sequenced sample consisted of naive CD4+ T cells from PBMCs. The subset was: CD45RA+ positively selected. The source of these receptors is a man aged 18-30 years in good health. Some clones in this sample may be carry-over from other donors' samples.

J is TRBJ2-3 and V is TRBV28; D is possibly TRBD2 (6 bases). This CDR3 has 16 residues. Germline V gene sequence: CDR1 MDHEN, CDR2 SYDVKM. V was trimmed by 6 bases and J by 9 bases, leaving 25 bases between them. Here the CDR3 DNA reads TGTGCCAGCAGCCCCCGTGCGGGCGGGGTAGGCGGAACGCAGTATTTT. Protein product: CASSPRAGGVGGTQYF.

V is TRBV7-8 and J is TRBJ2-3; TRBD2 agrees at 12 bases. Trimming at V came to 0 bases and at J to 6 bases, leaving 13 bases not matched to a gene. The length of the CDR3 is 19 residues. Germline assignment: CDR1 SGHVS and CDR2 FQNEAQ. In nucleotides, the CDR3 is TGTGCCAGCAGCTTAGCGAGGCGACTAGCGGGAGCCTTTTCCGATACGCAGTATTTT. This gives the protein CASSLARRLAGAFSDTQYF.

The chain's CDR3 is CASSLPEAGGEQETQYF. In DNA form, the CDR3 reads TGTGCCAGCAGCCTGCCCGAGGCAGGGGGTGAGCAAGAGACCCAGTACTTC. The chain carries TRBV7-6 and TRBJ2-5, with 7 bases that match TRBD1. CDR1 is SGHVS, CDR2 FNYEAQ, per germline. The CDR3 covers 17 residues. V lost 5 bases and J lost 2; bases outside the gene matches: 14.

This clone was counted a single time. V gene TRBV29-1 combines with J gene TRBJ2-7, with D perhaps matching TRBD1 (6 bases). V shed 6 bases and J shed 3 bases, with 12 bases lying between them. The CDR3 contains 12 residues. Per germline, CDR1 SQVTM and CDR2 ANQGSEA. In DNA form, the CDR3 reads TGCAGCGTAACCAGGGGCCTCTACGAGCAGTACTTC. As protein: CSVTRGLYEQYF.

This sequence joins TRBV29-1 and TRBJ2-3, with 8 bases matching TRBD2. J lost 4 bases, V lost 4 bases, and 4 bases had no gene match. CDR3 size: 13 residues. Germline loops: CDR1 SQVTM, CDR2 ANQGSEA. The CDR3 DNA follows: TGCAGCGTTGCGCGGGAGGCCTCAGATACGCAGTATTTT. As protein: CSVAREASDTQYF.

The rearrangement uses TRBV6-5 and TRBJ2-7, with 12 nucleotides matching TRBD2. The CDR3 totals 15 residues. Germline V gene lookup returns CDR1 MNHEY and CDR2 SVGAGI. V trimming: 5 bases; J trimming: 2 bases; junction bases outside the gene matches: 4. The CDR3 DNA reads TGTGCCAGCAGTACGACTAGCGGGAGCCCCTACGAGCAGTACTTC. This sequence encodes CASSTTSGSPYEQYF.

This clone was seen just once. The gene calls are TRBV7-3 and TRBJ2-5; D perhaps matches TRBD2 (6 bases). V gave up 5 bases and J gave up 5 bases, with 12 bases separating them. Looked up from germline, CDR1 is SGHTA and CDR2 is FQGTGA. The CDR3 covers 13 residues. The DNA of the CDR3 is TGTGCCAGCAGCCCGGACTACGTGGAGACCCAGTACTTC. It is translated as CASSPDYVETQYF.

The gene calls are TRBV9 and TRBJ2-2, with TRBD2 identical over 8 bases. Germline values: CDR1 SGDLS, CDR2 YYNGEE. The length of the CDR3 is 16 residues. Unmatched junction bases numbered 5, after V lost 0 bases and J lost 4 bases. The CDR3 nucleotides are TGTGCCAGCAGCGTAGCCGGGGGGGCGAGCACCGGGGAGCTGTTTTTT. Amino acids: CASSVAGGASTGELFF.

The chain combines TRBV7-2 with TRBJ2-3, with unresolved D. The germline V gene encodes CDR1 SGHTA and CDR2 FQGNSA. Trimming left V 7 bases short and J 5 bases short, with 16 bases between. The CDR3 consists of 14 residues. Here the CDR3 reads CASTSRRSGDTQYF. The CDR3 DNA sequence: TGTGCCAGCACCTCTCGGCGGTCCGGAGATACGCAGTATTTT.

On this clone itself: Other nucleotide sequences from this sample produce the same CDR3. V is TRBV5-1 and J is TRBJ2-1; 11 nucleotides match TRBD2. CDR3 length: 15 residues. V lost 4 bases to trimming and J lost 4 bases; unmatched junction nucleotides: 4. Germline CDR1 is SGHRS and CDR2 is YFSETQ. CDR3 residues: CASSPGLAAYNEQFF. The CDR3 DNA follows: TGCGCCAGCAGCCCGGGACTAGCGGCATACAATGAGCAGTTCTTC.

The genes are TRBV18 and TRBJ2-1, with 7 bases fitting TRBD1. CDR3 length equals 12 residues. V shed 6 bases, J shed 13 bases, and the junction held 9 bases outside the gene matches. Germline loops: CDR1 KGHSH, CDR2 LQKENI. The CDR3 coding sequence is TGTGCCAGCTCTCTCGGGACAGACTTACAGTTCTTC. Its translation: CASSLGTDLQFF.

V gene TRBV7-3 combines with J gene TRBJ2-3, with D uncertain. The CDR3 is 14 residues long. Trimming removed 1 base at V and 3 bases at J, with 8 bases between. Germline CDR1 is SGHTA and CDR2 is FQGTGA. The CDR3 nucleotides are TGTGCCAGCAGCTTAAAACAGAAAACAGATACGCAGTATTTT. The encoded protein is CASSLKQKTDTQYF.

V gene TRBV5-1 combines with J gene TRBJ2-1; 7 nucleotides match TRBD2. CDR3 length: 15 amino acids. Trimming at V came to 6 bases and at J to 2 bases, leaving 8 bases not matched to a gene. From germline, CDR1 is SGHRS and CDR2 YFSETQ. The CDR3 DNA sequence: TGCGCCAGCACCCTCGGGGGGACCGCCTACAATGAGCAGTTCTTC. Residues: CASTLGGTAYNEQFF. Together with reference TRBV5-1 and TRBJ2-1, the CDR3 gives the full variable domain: KAGVTQTPRYLIKTRGQQVTLSCSPISGHRSVSWYQQTPGQGLQFLFEYFSETQRNKGNFPGRFSGRQFSNSRSEMNVSTLELGDSALYLCASTLGGTAYNEQFFGPGTRLTVL.

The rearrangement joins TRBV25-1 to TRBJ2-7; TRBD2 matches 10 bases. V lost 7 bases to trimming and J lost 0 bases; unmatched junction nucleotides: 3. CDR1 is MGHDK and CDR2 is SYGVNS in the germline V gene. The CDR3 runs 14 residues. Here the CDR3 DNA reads TGTGCCAGCATGGCTAGCGGGAGCTCCTACGAGCAGTACTTC. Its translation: CASMASGSSYEQYF.

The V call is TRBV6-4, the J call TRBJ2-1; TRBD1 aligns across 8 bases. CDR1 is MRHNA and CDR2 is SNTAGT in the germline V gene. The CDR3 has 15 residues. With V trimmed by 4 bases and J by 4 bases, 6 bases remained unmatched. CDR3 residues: CASSASGQGYNEQFF. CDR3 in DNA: TGTGCCAGCAGTGCTTCTGGACAGGGTTACAATGAGCAGTTCTTC.

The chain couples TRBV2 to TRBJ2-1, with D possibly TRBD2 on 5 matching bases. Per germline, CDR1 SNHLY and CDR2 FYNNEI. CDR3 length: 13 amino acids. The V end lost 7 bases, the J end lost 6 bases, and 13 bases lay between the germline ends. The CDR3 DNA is TGTGCCAGCAACGTCGTTGAGGGCAATGAGCAGTTCTTC. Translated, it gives CASNVVEGNEQFF.

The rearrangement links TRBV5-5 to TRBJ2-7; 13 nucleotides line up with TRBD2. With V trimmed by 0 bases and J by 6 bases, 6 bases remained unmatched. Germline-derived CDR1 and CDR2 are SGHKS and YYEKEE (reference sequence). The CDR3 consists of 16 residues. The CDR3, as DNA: TGTGCCAGCAGCTTGGCCGTGACTAGCGGGAGGTTCGAGCAGTACTTC. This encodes CASSLAVTSGRFEQYF.